These T cell receptor beta chains were read from a single sample in a study of human T cells and chemical hapten exposure. From the RACE reads, TCRdb called clonotypes with MiXCR, one entry per CDR3 protein. The sample lists 79,000 or so distinct CDR3 sequences, under 13% seen once, with approximately 1.5% in the top ten. This specimen consisted of whole blood, obtained in connection with sensitization to the hapten diphenylcyclopropenone (DPC). All receptors come from a woman aged 45 to 65 with alopecia areata. Some clones in this sample may be carry-over from other donors' samples. The CDR3 runs from the conserved cysteine through the conserved F or W. The D gene is left open where the match is weak. Only some rows state a clone size, as once, few, many or a class for expanded clones.

v_gene: TRBV12-3/TRBV12-4; d_gene: NA; j_gene: TRBJ1-1; abundance: few; CDR3aa: CASSSEGGMAEAFF; CDR3nt: TGTGCCAGCAGTTCCGAAGGGGGGATGGCCGAAGCTTTCTTT
v_gene: TRBV5-5; d_gene: NA; j_gene: TRBJ1-1; abundance: few; CDR3aa: CASSLGGKNTEAFF; CDR3nt: TGTGCCAGCAGCTTGGGGGGCAAGAACACTGAAGCTTTCTTT
v_gene: TRBV7-3; d_gene: TRBD2; j_gene: TRBJ2-5; abundance: NA; CDR3aa: CASSLGTSGSRETQYF; CDR3nt: TGTGCCAGCAGCTTAGGGACTAGCGGGAGCAGGGAGACCCAGTACTTC
v_gene: TRBV18; d_gene: NA; j_gene: TRBJ1-1; abundance: NA; CDR3aa: CASSPQQGAEAFF; CDR3nt: TGTGCCAGCTCACCTCAACAGGGCGCTGAAGCTTTCTTT
v_gene: TRBV11-2; d_gene: NA; j_gene: TRBJ2-7; abundance: NA; CDR3aa: CASSPRSGPYEQYF; CDR3nt: TGTGCCAGCAGCCCGAGGAGCGGTCCTTACGAGCAGTACTTC
v_gene: TRBV11-2; d_gene: TRBD1; j_gene: TRBJ1-1; abundance: few; CDR3aa: CASSFNRGSTEAFF; CDR3nt: TGTGCCAGCAGCTTTAACAGGGGTAGCACTGAAGCTTTCTTT
v_gene: TRBV18; d_gene: NA; j_gene: TRBJ1-2; abundance: many; CDR3aa: CASSPFSTGIYGYTF; CDR3nt: TGTGCCAGCTCACCCTTCTCTACAGGGATCTATGGCTACACCTTC
v_gene: TRBV30; d_gene: NA; j_gene: TRBJ2-5; abundance: NA; CDR3aa: CAWSAEQETQYF; CDR3nt: TGTGCCTGGAGTGCGGAGCAAGAGACCCAGTACTTC
v_gene: TRBV19; d_gene: TRBD2; j_gene: TRBJ2-3; abundance: NA; CDR3aa: CASSRRGLAGEDTQYF; CDR3nt: TGTGCCAGTAGTCGACGTGGACTAGCGGGAGAAGATACGCAGTATTTT
v_gene: TRBV20-1; d_gene: TRBD1; j_gene: TRBJ2-5; abundance: NA; CDR3aa: CSARALYSDRGETQYF; CDR3nt: TGCAGTGCTAGAGCACTATACTCGGACAGGGGGGAGACCCAGTACTTC
v_gene: TRBV20-1; d_gene: NA; j_gene: TRBJ2-5; abundance: few; CDR3aa: CSAPRGQETQYF; CDR3nt: TGCAGTGCCCCCCGCGGGCAAGAGACCCAGTACTTC
v_gene: TRBV13; d_gene: TRBD2; j_gene: TRBJ2-1; abundance: few; CDR3aa: CASSPVAGNEQFF; CDR3nt: TGTGCCAGCAGCCCGGTAGCGGGGAATGAGCAGTTCTTC
v_gene: TRBV28; d_gene: TRBD2; j_gene: TRBJ2-7; abundance: many; CDR3aa: CASSLWPGGEYEQYF; CDR3nt: TGTGCCAGCAGTTTATGGCCGGGAGGGGAGTACGAGCAGTACTTC
v_gene: TRBV12-5; d_gene: NA; j_gene: TRBJ2-7; abundance: many; CDR3aa: CASGSSGSYEQYF; CDR3nt: TGTGCTAGTGGTTCGAGCGGCTCCTACGAGCAGTACTTC
v_gene: TRBV11-2; d_gene: TRBD2; j_gene: TRBJ2-6; abundance: many; CDR3aa: CASSLDLTSGRSAGANVLTF; CDR3nt: TGTGCCAGCAGCTTAGATCTAACTAGCGGGAGATCGGCAGGGGCCAACGTCCTGACTTTC
v_gene: TRBV30; d_gene: NA; j_gene: TRBJ1-5; abundance: NA; CDR3aa: CAWSVGTDNQPQHF; CDR3nt: TGTGCCTGGAGTGTAGGGACGGACAATCAGCCCCAGCATTTT
v_gene: TRBV28; d_gene: NA; j_gene: TRBJ2-1; abundance: NA; CDR3aa: CASSQMTGEQFF; CDR3nt: TGTGCCAGCAGTCAAATGACTGGGGAGCAGTTCTTC
v_gene: TRBV7-6; d_gene: TRBD1; j_gene: TRBJ2-1; abundance: many; CDR3aa: CASSLASGTGEFF; CDR3nt: TGTGCCAGCAGCTTAGCATCCGGGACAGGGGAGTTCTTC
v_gene: TRBV5-4; d_gene: NA; j_gene: TRBJ2-3; abundance: NA; CDR3aa: CASSFGRGRRDTQYF; CDR3nt: TGTGCCAGCAGCTTCGGCAGGGGTCGGAGGGATACGCAGTATTTT
v_gene: TRBV12-3/TRBV12-4; d_gene: NA; j_gene: TRBJ1-5; abundance: few; CDR3aa: CASRGGQINQPQHF; CDR3nt: TGTGCCAGCAGGGGAGGACAGATCAATCAGCCCCAGCATTTT
v_gene: TRBV19; d_gene: TRBD1; j_gene: TRBJ2-3; abundance: NA; CDR3aa: CASSAMTGGKTDTQYF; CDR3nt: TGTGCCAGTAGTGCCATGACAGGGGGCAAGACAGATACGCAGTATTTT
v_gene: TRBV30; d_gene: NA; j_gene: TRBJ2-7; abundance: NA; CDR3aa: CAWRTGTYEQYF; CDR3nt: TGTGCCTGGAGGACAGGCACCTACGAGCAGTACTTC
v_gene: TRBV2; d_gene: NA; j_gene: TRBJ2-6; abundance: NA; CDR3aa: CASSAYGTGRTF; CDR3nt: TGTGCCAGCAGTGCGTACGGGACGGGCCGGACTTTC
v_gene: TRBV5-1; d_gene: NA; j_gene: TRBJ1-1; abundance: NA; CDR3aa: CASSPLGGEGTVAFF; CDR3nt: TGCGCCAGCAGCCCCCTTGGGGGCGAGGGCACTGTAGCTTTCTTT
v_gene: TRBV29-1; d_gene: NA; j_gene: TRBJ2-1; abundance: few; CDR3aa: CSAGGNSAYNEQFF; CDR3nt: TGCAGCGCCGGAGGTAATAGCGCCTACAATGAGCAGTTCTTC
v_gene: TRBV7-3; d_gene: NA; j_gene: TRBJ1-1; abundance: NA; CDR3aa: CASSPSDVGPTEAFF; CDR3nt: TGTGCCAGCAGCCCATCTGACGTGGGCCCCACTGAAGCTTTCTTT
v_gene: TRBV5-1; d_gene: NA; j_gene: TRBJ1-2; abundance: few; CDR3aa: CASSLDPRDDGYTF; CDR3nt: TGCGCCAGCAGCTTGGATCCCAGGGACGACGGCTACACCTTC
v_gene: TRBV20-1; d_gene: TRBD1; j_gene: TRBJ2-7; abundance: NA; CDR3aa: CSARTSGTGPEQYF; CDR3nt: TGCAGTGCTAGGACAAGCGGGACAGGGCCCGAGCAGTACTTC
v_gene: TRBV29-1; d_gene: NA; j_gene: TRBJ1-1; abundance: NA; CDR3aa: CSAGDTEAFF; CDR3nt: TGCAGCGCAGGGGACACCGAAGCTTTCTTT
v_gene: TRBV6-2/TRBV6-3; d_gene: TRBD2; j_gene: TRBJ2-1; abundance: NA; CDR3aa: CASSKRTSGRSADNNEQFF; CDR3nt: TGTGCCAGCAGTAAACGGACTAGCGGGAGGTCGGCGGATAACAATGAGCAGTTCTTC
v_gene: TRBV20-1; d_gene: NA; j_gene: TRBJ1-2; abundance: few; CDR3aa: CSASRDEQRFYGYTF; CDR3nt: TGCAGTGCTAGCCGGGACGAGCAGAGATTCTATGGCTACACCTTC
v_gene: TRBV18; d_gene: TRBD1; j_gene: TRBJ1-6; abundance: many; CDR3aa: CASSPRTGGDSPLHF; CDR3nt: TGTGCCAGCTCACCGCGGACAGGGGGGGATTCACCCCTCCACTTT
v_gene: TRBV30; d_gene: NA; j_gene: TRBJ2-4; abundance: NA; CDR3aa: CAWSVRGGNIQYF; CDR3nt: TGTGCCTGGAGTGTACGAGGGGGAAACATTCAGTACTTC
v_gene: TRBV7-3; d_gene: TRBD2; j_gene: TRBJ2-1; abundance: NA; CDR3aa: CASSLTGPREAYNEQFF; CDR3nt: TGTGCCAGCAGCTTAACGGGGCCTCGGGAGGCCTACAATGAGCAGTTCTTC
v_gene: TRBV10-3; d_gene: TRBD2; j_gene: TRBJ2-3; abundance: NA; CDR3aa: CAISESREADTQYF; CDR3nt: TGTGCCATCAGTGAGTCTCGGGAGGCAGATACGCAGTATTTT
v_gene: TRBV12-3/TRBV12-4; d_gene: NA; j_gene: TRBJ2-5; abundance: many; CDR3aa: CASSWGRNQETQYF; CDR3nt: TGTGCCAGCAGTTGGGGAAGAAATCAAGAGACCCAGTACTTC
v_gene: TRBV20-1; d_gene: TRBD2; j_gene: TRBJ2-7; abundance: many; CDR3aa: CSAKALVAGDEQYF; CDR3nt: TGCAGTGCTAAAGCTTTAGTAGCGGGAGACGAGCAGTACTTC
v_gene: TRBV12-3/TRBV12-4; d_gene: TRBD1; j_gene: TRBJ1-1; abundance: many; CDR3aa: CASSLGQGAEAFF; CDR3nt: TGTGCCAGCAGTTTGGGACAGGGGGCTGAAGCTTTCTTT
v_gene: TRBV2; d_gene: NA; j_gene: TRBJ1-2; abundance: few; CDR3aa: CASSEGPGGLYGYTF; CDR3nt: TGTGCCAGCAGTGAGGGACCCGGGGGATTATATGGCTACACCTTC
v_gene: TRBV5-1; d_gene: NA; j_gene: TRBJ1-1; abundance: many; CDR3aa: CASSLVVNTEAFF; CDR3nt: TGCGCCAGCAGCTTGGTAGTGAACACTGAAGCTTTCTTT
v_gene: TRBV18; d_gene: NA; j_gene: TRBJ2-5; abundance: few; CDR3aa: CASSGVRETQYF; CDR3nt: TGTGCCAGCTCGGGAGTTAGAGAGACCCAGTACTTC
v_gene: TRBV3-1; d_gene: TRBD2; j_gene: TRBJ2-3; abundance: NA; CDR3aa: CASSRAGVGTDTQYF; CDR3nt: TGTGCCAGCAGCCGAGCGGGAGTGGGTACAGATACGCAGTATTTT
v_gene: TRBV4-2; d_gene: NA; j_gene: TRBJ1-1; abundance: many; CDR3aa: CASARRGEYTEAFF; CDR3nt: TGTGCCAGCGCCAGGAGGGGAGAGTACACTGAAGCTTTCTTT
v_gene: TRBV11-2; d_gene: NA; j_gene: TRBJ2-1; abundance: NA; CDR3aa: CASSSGRQFF; CDR3nt: TGTGCCAGCAGCTCCGGTCGGCAGTTCTTC
v_gene: TRBV30; d_gene: TRBD1; j_gene: TRBJ1-1; abundance: NA; CDR3aa: CAWKGQKNTEAFF; CDR3nt: TGTGCCTGGAAGGGACAGAAGAACACTGAAGCTTTCTTT
v_gene: TRBV11-2; d_gene: TRBD1; j_gene: TRBJ2-2; abundance: NA; CDR3aa: CASSFLQGSGELFF; CDR3nt: TGTGCCAGCAGCTTCTTACAGGGGTCCGGGGAGCTGTTTTTT
v_gene: TRBV3-1; d_gene: NA; j_gene: TRBJ2-5; abundance: NA; CDR3aa: CASSPTFPGSRVKRETQYF; CDR3nt: TGTGCCAGCAGCCCTACGTTTCCGGGAAGTCGTGTGAAGAGAGAGACCCAGTACTTC
v_gene: TRBV29-1; d_gene: TRBD2; j_gene: TRBJ2-7; abundance: few; CDR3aa: CSVEWPMGLFYEQYF; CDR3nt: TGCAGCGTTGAATGGCCGATGGGACTATTCTACGAGCAGTACTTC
v_gene: TRBV3-1; d_gene: NA; j_gene: TRBJ2-7; abundance: few; CDR3aa: CASSRASRYEQYF; CDR3nt: TGTGCCAGCAGCCGGGCTAGCAGGTACGAGCAGTACTTC
v_gene: TRBV7-2; d_gene: NA; j_gene: TRBJ2-3; abundance: few; CDR3aa: CASSLAHRETDTQYF; CDR3nt: TGTGCCAGCAGCTTAGCCCACAGGGAGACAGATACGCAGTATTTT
v_gene: TRBV27; d_gene: NA; j_gene: TRBJ2-3; abundance: few; CDR3aa: CASRELLSTRRYTQYF; CDR3nt: TGTGCCAGCAGAGAACTTCTTTCAACTAGGCGCTATACGCAGTATTTT
v_gene: TRBV7-2; d_gene: NA; j_gene: TRBJ1-5; abundance: NA; CDR3aa: CASSLAQGQPQHF; CDR3nt: TGTGCCAGCAGCTTAGCACAAGGACAGCCCCAGCATTTT
v_gene: TRBV19; d_gene: TRBD2; j_gene: TRBJ2-3; abundance: few; CDR3aa: CASSIAGGNTDTQYF; CDR3nt: TGTGCCAGTAGTATAGCGGGAGGTAACACAGATACGCAGTATTTT
v_gene: TRBV19; d_gene: NA; j_gene: TRBJ1-2; abundance: NA; CDR3aa: CASSRPPNYGYTF; CDR3nt: TGTGCCAGTAGTCGTCCGCCTAACTATGGCTACACCTTC
v_gene: TRBV29-1; d_gene: NA; j_gene: TRBJ2-7; abundance: NA; CDR3aa: CSVVAGYWGEQYF; CDR3nt: TGCAGCGTTGTGGCAGGCTACTGGGGCGAGCAGTACTTC
v_gene: TRBV20-1; d_gene: NA; j_gene: TRBJ2-3; abundance: NA; CDR3aa: CSAQRRPHDYTDTQYF; CDR3nt: TGCAGTGCTCAACGGAGGCCCCACGACTACACAGATACGCAGTATTTT
v_gene: TRBV4-2; d_gene: TRBD1; j_gene: TRBJ2-7; abundance: NA; CDR3aa: CASSPGQGAAYEQYF; CDR3nt: TGTGCCAGCAGCCCGGGACAGGGGGCGGCCTACGAGCAGTACTTC
v_gene: TRBV5-1; d_gene: TRBD1; j_gene: TRBJ1-4; abundance: few; CDR3aa: CASRPAGQENEKLFF; CDR3nt: TGCGCCAGCAGGCCTGCTGGACAGGAAAATGAAAAACTGTTTTTT
v_gene: TRBV29-1; d_gene: TRBD1; j_gene: TRBJ2-7; abundance: once; CDR3aa: CSVRGQGTHEQYF; CDR3nt: TGCAGCGTTCGGGGACAGGGGACCCACGAGCAGTACTTC